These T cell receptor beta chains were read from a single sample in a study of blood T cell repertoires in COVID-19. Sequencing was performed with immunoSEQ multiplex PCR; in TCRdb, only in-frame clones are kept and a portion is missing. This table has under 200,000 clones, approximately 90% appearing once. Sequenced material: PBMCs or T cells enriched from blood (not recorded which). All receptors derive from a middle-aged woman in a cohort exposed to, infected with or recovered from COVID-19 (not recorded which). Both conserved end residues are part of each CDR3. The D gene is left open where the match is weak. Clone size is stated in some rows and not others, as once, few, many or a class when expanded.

CDR3 DNA: TGTGCCAGTAGTATGTCTCCTAGCGCAGACACAGATACGCAGTATTTT
CDR3 protein: CASSMSPSADTDTQYF
clone size: few
V gene: TRBV19
J gene: TRBJ2-3
D gene: -

CDR3 DNA: TGTGCCATCAGTGAGGCGGGACTACAGGGCGATGAGCAGTTCTTC
CDR3 protein: CAISEAGLQGDEQFF
clone size: once
V gene: TRBV10-3
J gene: TRBJ2-1
D gene: -

CDR3 DNA: TGTGCCAGCAGCCCTCGGGACTACCTGAGTACAGAAAACATTCAGTACTTC
CDR3 protein: CASSPRDYLSTENIQYF
clone size: -
V gene: TRBV6-2/TRBV6-3
J gene: TRBJ2-4
D gene: TRBD2

CDR3 DNA: TGTGCCAGCAGTACATACAGGGGGGATGGCTACACCTTC
CDR3 protein: CASSTYRGDGYTF
clone size: -
V gene: TRBV12-3/TRBV12-4
J gene: TRBJ1-2
D gene: TRBD1

CDR3 DNA: TGTGCCAGTAGTATTAAAGCCGGGGGGAATACTTTACGTTCACCCCTCCACTTT
CDR3 protein: CASSIKAGGNTLRSPLHF
clone size: -
V gene: TRBV19
J gene: TRBJ1-6
D gene: -

CDR3 DNA: TGTGCCAGTAGTCTCTCCGCTAGACAGGGCGACACCGGGGAGCTGTTTTTT
CDR3 protein: CASSLSARQGDTGELFF
clone size: -
V gene: TRBV19
J gene: TRBJ2-2
D gene: TRBD1

CDR3 DNA: TGTGCCAGCAGCGTAGACAGTTCTGGAAACACCATATATTTT
CDR3 protein: CASSVDSSGNTIYF
clone size: -
V gene: TRBV9
J gene: TRBJ1-3
D gene: -

CDR3 DNA: TGTGCCAGCAGCCCATACAGGGGTAGCGAGCAGTACTTC
CDR3 protein: CASSPYRGSEQYF
clone size: -
V gene: TRBV5-4
J gene: TRBJ2-7
D gene: TRBD1

CDR3 DNA: TGTGCCAGCTCACTTTCTCCGCGGGGGACCTACAATGAGCAGTTCTTC
CDR3 protein: CASSLSPRGTYNEQFF
clone size: few
V gene: TRBV18
J gene: TRBJ2-1
D gene: TRBD2

CDR3 DNA: TGTGCTAGTGGTTTGGTACGCGAGTTGAACACTGAAGCTTTCTTT
CDR3 protein: CASGLVRELNTEAFF
clone size: -
V gene: TRBV12-5
J gene: TRBJ1-1
D gene: -

CDR3 DNA: TGTGCCAGCTCACCATACCGACAGGGCCTCACAGATACGCAGTATTTT
CDR3 protein: CASSPYRQGLTDTQYF
clone size: -
V gene: TRBV18
J gene: TRBJ2-3
D gene: TRBD1

CDR3 DNA: TGTGCCAGTAGTATAGGGGGACAGCTCCCCACCCGCTCCTACGAGCAGTACTTC
CDR3 protein: CASSIGGQLPTRSYEQYF
clone size: -
V gene: TRBV19
J gene: TRBJ2-7
D gene: TRBD1

CDR3 DNA: TGTGCCAGCAGCGTTTGGGGGGAGAACACTGAAGCTTTCTTT
CDR3 protein: CASSVWGENTEAFF
clone size: -
V gene: TRBV9
J gene: TRBJ1-1
D gene: -

CDR3 DNA: TGTGCCAGCAGCGACAGGTGGGTGAACACTGAAGCTTTCTTT
CDR3 protein: CASSDRWVNTEAFF
clone size: -
V gene: TRBV2
J gene: TRBJ1-1
D gene: -

CDR3 DNA: TGCGCCAGCAGCTTTCGTGGACAGGGGAGCTCCTATAATTCACCCCTCCACTTT
CDR3 protein: CASSFRGQGSSYNSPLHF
clone size: -
V gene: TRBV5-1
J gene: TRBJ1-6
D gene: TRBD1

CDR3 DNA: TGTGCCACCAGTGAGCCCGATAGGGGCCGCGACACCGGGGAGCTGTTTTTT
CDR3 protein: CATSEPDRGRDTGELFF
clone size: -
V gene: TRBV24-1
J gene: TRBJ2-2
D gene: -

CDR3 DNA: TGCAGCGTTGAAGAGAAGGGAGTAGAGACCCAGTACTTC
CDR3 protein: CSVEEKGVETQYF
clone size: -
V gene: TRBV29-1
J gene: TRBJ2-5
D gene: -

CDR3 DNA: TGTGCCAGCAGCCCCCCCCGGCGGGGGAACACCGGGGAGCTGTTTTTT
CDR3 protein: CASSPPRRGNTGELFF
clone size: -
V gene: TRBV9
J gene: TRBJ2-2
D gene: -

CDR3 DNA: TGCAGCGTTAATGACCGGGGGAACACTGAAGCTTTCTTT
CDR3 protein: CSVNDRGNTEAFF
clone size: -
V gene: TRBV29-1
J gene: TRBJ1-1
D gene: -

CDR3 DNA: TGCGCCAGCAGCTTGGACGGGAGGGCCTCATCCGGGGAGCTGTTTTTT
CDR3 protein: CASSLDGRASSGELFF
clone size: -
V gene: TRBV5-1
J gene: TRBJ2-2
D gene: TRBD2

CDR3 DNA: TGTGCCAGCAGTTTATCGGAGGGGACAGGGATAAGCTATGGCTACACCTTC
CDR3 protein: CASSLSEGTGISYGYTF
clone size: -
V gene: TRBV27
J gene: TRBJ1-2
D gene: TRBD1

CDR3 DNA: TGTGCCATAAAGGGGGCGAGAGGGGACGAGCAGTACTTC
CDR3 protein: CAIKGARGDEQYF
clone size: few
V gene: TRBV6-6
J gene: TRBJ2-7
D gene: TRBD1

CDR3 DNA: TGTGCCAGCAGCTCAATAGCGGGGGATCAAGAGACCCAGTACTTC
CDR3 protein: CASSSIAGDQETQYF
clone size: -
V gene: TRBV7-2
J gene: TRBJ2-5
D gene: TRBD2

CDR3 DNA: TGTGCCAGCAGCGTAGGACAGGGGGCAGCGAATGAGCAGTTCTTC
CDR3 protein: CASSVGQGAANEQFF
clone size: -
V gene: TRBV9
J gene: TRBJ2-1
D gene: TRBD1

CDR3 DNA: TGCAGCGTGGCTAGCGGGAGACTTTACAATGAGCAGTTCTTC
CDR3 protein: CSVASGRLYNEQFF
clone size: -
V gene: TRBV29-1
J gene: TRBJ2-1
D gene: TRBD2

CDR3 DNA: TGTGCCAGCAGCGCGGGGGGCTCCTATAATTCACCCCTCCACTTT
CDR3 protein: CASSAGGSYNSPLHF
clone size: -
V gene: TRBV7-9
J gene: TRBJ1-6
D gene: -

CDR3 DNA: TGTGCCAGCAGTTATTGGGGACAGAAAAACATTCAGTACTTC
CDR3 protein: CASSYWGQKNIQYF
clone size: -
V gene: TRBV28
J gene: TRBJ2-4
D gene: TRBD1

CDR3 DNA: TGTGCCAGCAGTTTTGAACGGGGGACTGAAGCTTTCTTT
CDR3 protein: CASSFERGTEAFF
clone size: -
V gene: TRBV6-2/TRBV6-3
J gene: TRBJ1-1
D gene: -

CDR3 DNA: TGTGCCAGCAGCGACGACAGGAACGAGCAGTTCTTC
CDR3 protein: CASSDDRNEQFF
clone size: -
V gene: TRBV11-2
J gene: TRBJ2-1
D gene: -

CDR3 DNA: TGCGCCAGCAGCTCGACAGGTCCGAACACTGAAGCTTTCTTT
CDR3 protein: CASSSTGPNTEAFF
clone size: -
V gene: TRBV5-1
J gene: TRBJ1-1
D gene: -

CDR3 DNA: TGTGCCAGCAGTGCCGGGGTTCGGCAGCCCCAGCATTTT
CDR3 protein: CASSAGVRQPQHF
clone size: few
V gene: TRBV2
J gene: TRBJ1-5
D gene: -

CDR3 DNA: TGTGCCAGCAGTTGGGGGGGAAATGAGCAGTTCTTC
CDR3 protein: CASSWGGNEQFF
clone size: -
V gene: TRBV11-3
J gene: TRBJ2-1
D gene: TRBD2

CDR3 DNA: TGTGCCAGCAGTGACAGGGGAACTGAAGCTTTCTTT
CDR3 protein: CASSDRGTEAFF
clone size: -
V gene: TRBV3-1/TRBV3-2
J gene: TRBJ1-1
D gene: TRBD1

CDR3 DNA: TGTGCCAGTCTCCGTATGAACACTGAAGCTTTCTTT
CDR3 protein: CASLRMNTEAFF
clone size: few
V gene: TRBV28
J gene: TRBJ1-1
D gene: -

CDR3 DNA: TGTGCCAGCAGCTCCCGGACAGGGAACACTGAAGCTTTCTTT
CDR3 protein: CASSSRTGNTEAFF
clone size: -
V gene: TRBV7-2
J gene: TRBJ1-1
D gene: TRBD1

CDR3 DNA: TGTGCCAGCAGCAACAGGGTGTCGAGCGAGCAGTACTTC
CDR3 protein: CASSNRVSSEQYF
clone size: -
V gene: TRBV6-5
J gene: TRBJ2-7
D gene: -

CDR3 DNA: TGTGCCAGCAGCCCTAGCAGTCGGACAGATACGCAGTATTTT
CDR3 protein: CASSPSSRTDTQYF
clone size: -
V gene: TRBV14
J gene: TRBJ2-3
D gene: -

CDR3 DNA: TGTGCCAGCAGTGAGACGGGTTTCTCCTACGAGCAGTACTTC
CDR3 protein: CASSETGFSYEQYF
clone size: -
V gene: TRBV25-1
J gene: TRBJ2-7
D gene: -

CDR3 DNA: TGTGCCAGCAGCCAGCCGACTAGCGGGAGGTACTACGAGCAGTACTTC
CDR3 protein: CASSQPTSGRYYEQYF
clone size: -
V gene: TRBV4-2
J gene: TRBJ2-7
D gene: TRBD2

CDR3 DNA: TGTGCCAGCAGTTTAGGGACAGGGGGCGCGTATGGCTACACCTTC
CDR3 protein: CASSLGTGGAYGYTF
clone size: -
V gene: TRBV27
J gene: TRBJ1-2
D gene: TRBD1

CDR3 DNA: TGTGCCAGCATAGAGAACACTGAAGCTTTCTTT
CDR3 protein: CASIENTEAFF
clone size: -
V gene: TRBV25-1
J gene: TRBJ1-1
D gene: -

CDR3 DNA: TGTGCCAGCAGTCAGGGGGTGGTTGAGACCCAGTACTTC
CDR3 protein: CASSQGVVETQYF
clone size: -
V gene: TRBV27
J gene: TRBJ2-5
D gene: TRBD1

CDR3 DNA: TGCAGCGTTGAAGAGGTAGCAGGGTTGGCTTTCTTT
CDR3 protein: CSVEEVAGLAFF
clone size: -
V gene: TRBV29-1
J gene: TRBJ1-1
D gene: -

CDR3 DNA: TGTGCCACCAGTGATTCTCGGAGCTCCGGCACAGATACGCAGTATTTT
CDR3 protein: CATSDSRSSGTDTQYF
clone size: -
V gene: TRBV24-1
J gene: TRBJ2-3
D gene: -

CDR3 DNA: TGTGCCAGCAGTTACTCGCCCCAGGGCTGGGACACCATATATTTT
CDR3 protein: CASSYSPQGWDTIYF
clone size: -
V gene: TRBV6-5
J gene: TRBJ1-3
D gene: -

CDR3 DNA: TGTGCCAGCAGCTCCCTCTACGAGCAGTACTTC
CDR3 protein: CASSSLYEQYF
clone size: -
V gene: TRBV5-4
J gene: TRBJ2-7
D gene: -

CDR3 DNA: TGTGCCAGTAGTCCCAGAGTTAGCGGGGTATACAATGAGCAGTTCTTC
CDR3 protein: CASSPRVSGVYNEQFF
clone size: -
V gene: TRBV19
J gene: TRBJ2-1
D gene: TRBD2

CDR3 DNA: TGTGCCAGCAGCTGGACGGTGGCTAGCGGGTCCTACGAGCAGTACTTC
CDR3 protein: CASSWTVASGSYEQYF
clone size: few
V gene: TRBV5-6
J gene: TRBJ2-7
D gene: TRBD2

CDR3 DNA: TGTGCCAGTAGTTTCGGGACAGGGAGGGGAATCAGCCCCCAGCATTTT
CDR3 protein: CASSFGTGRGISPQHF
clone size: -
V gene: TRBV19
J gene: TRBJ1-5
D gene: TRBD1

CDR3 DNA: TGTGCCTGGAGTGGGGGACTAGCGCCGACAGATACGCAGTATTTT
CDR3 protein: CAWSGGLAPTDTQYF
clone size: -
V gene: TRBV30
J gene: TRBJ2-3
D gene: TRBD2

CDR3 DNA: TGTGCCAGCAGCTCCGGACAGCTAAACACTGAAGCTTTCTTT
CDR3 protein: CASSSGQLNTEAFF
clone size: few
V gene: TRBV7-9
J gene: TRBJ1-1
D gene: -

CDR3 DNA: TGCAGCGTCGCCTACTCCTATTCGGGGGGGCCCAATGAGCAGTTCTTC
CDR3 protein: CSVAYSYSGGPNEQFF
clone size: -
V gene: TRBV29-1
J gene: TRBJ2-1
D gene: TRBD2

CDR3 DNA: TGCGCCAGCAGCTTGGAGCCAGGGCTCGTGAACACTGAAGCTTTCTTT
CDR3 protein: CASSLEPGLVNTEAFF
clone size: -
V gene: TRBV5-1
J gene: TRBJ1-1
D gene: -

CDR3 DNA: TGTGCCAGCAGCTTAGCAGGGGGCCGCAGTAACTATGGCTACACCTTC
CDR3 protein: CASSLAGGRSNYGYTF
clone size: -
V gene: TRBV7-9
J gene: TRBJ1-2
D gene: TRBD1

CDR3 DNA: TGCGCCAGCAGCCAAGCCCGCCTAGATACCGGGGAGCTGTTTTTT
CDR3 protein: CASSQARLDTGELFF
clone size: -
V gene: TRBV4-3
J gene: TRBJ2-2
D gene: -

CDR3 DNA: TGTGCCAGCAGTGAAATTCCGGGACAGGGTAACACTGAAGCTTTCTTT
CDR3 protein: CASSEIPGQGNTEAFF
clone size: once
V gene: TRBV6-1
J gene: TRBJ1-1
D gene: TRBD1

CDR3 DNA: TGTGCCAGCAGCTTAGAACAGGGCCACGAGCAGTACTTC
CDR3 protein: CASSLEQGHEQYF
clone size: few
V gene: TRBV7-9
J gene: TRBJ2-7
D gene: -

CDR3 DNA: TGTGCCAGCAGTTTAGGGAGGGGTGAAGCTTTCTTT
CDR3 protein: CASSLGRGEAFF
clone size: -
V gene: TRBV12-3/TRBV12-4
J gene: TRBJ1-1
D gene: -